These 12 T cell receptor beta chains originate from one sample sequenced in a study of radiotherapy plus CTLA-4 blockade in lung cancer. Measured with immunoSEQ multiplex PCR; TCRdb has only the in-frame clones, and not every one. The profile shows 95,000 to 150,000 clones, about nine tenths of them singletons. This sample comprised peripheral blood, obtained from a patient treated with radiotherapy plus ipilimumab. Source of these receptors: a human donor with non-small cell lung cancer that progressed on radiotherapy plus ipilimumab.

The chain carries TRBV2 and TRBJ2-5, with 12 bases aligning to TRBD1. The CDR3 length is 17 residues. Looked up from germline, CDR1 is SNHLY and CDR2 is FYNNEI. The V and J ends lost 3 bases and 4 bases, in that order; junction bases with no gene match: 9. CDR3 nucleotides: TGTGCCAGCAGTGACCCTCCGGGACAGGGGGCGCGAGAGACCCAGTACTTC. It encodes CASSDPPGQGARETQYF.

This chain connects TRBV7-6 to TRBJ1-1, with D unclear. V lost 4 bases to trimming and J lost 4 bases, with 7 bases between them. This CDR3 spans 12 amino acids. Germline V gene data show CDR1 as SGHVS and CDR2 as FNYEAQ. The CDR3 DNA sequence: TGTGCCAGCAGCTCGGGGATCACTGAAGCTTTCTTT. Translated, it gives CASSSGITEAFF.

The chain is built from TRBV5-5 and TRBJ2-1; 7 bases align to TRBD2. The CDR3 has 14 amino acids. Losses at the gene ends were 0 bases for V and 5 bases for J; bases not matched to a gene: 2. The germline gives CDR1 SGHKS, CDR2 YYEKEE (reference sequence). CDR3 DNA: TGTGCCAGCAGCTTGGCTAGCGGAGACAATGAGCAGTTCTTC. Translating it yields CASSLASGDNEQFF.

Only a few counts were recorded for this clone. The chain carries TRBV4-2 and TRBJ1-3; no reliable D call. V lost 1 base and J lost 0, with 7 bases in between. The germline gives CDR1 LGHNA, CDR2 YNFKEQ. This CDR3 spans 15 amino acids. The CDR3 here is CASSQVTVSGNTIYF. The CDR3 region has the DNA TGTGCCAGCAGCCAAGTAACAGTCTCTGGAAACACCATATATTTT.

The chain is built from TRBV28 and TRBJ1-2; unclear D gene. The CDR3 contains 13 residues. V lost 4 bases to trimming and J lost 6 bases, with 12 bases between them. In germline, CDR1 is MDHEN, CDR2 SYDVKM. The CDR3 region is CASSSTFSNGYTF. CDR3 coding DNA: TGTGCCAGCAGTTCCACCTTTTCTAATGGCTACACCTTC.

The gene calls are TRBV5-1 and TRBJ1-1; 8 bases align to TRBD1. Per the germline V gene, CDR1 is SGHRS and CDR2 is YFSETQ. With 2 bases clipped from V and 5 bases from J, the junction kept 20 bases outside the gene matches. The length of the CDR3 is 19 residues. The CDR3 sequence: CASSFRQGANIRWETEAFF. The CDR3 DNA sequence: TGCGCCAGCAGCTTTCGTCAGGGGGCGAACATTCGATGGGAGACTGAAGCTTTCTTT.

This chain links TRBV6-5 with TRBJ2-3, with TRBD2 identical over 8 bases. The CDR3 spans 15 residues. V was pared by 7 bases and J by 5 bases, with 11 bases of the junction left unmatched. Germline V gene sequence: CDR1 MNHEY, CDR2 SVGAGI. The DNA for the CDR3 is TGTGCCAGCACCCAAAGCGGGAGTCACGGAGATACGCAGTATTTT. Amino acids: CASTQSGSHGDTQYF.

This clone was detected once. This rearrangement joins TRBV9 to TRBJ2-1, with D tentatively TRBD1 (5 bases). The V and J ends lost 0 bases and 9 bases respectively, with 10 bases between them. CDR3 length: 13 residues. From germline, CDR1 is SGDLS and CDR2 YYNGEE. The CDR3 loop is CASSVEGLGEQFF. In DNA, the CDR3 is TGTGCCAGCAGCGTAGAGGGGTTGGGTGAGCAGTTCTTC.

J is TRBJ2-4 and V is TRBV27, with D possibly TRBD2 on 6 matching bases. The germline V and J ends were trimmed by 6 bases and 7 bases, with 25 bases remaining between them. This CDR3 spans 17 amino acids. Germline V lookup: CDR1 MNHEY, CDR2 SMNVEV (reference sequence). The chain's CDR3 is CASRPAISRGRENIQYF. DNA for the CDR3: TGTGCCAGCAGGCCCGCTATATCTCGGGGACGGGAGAACATTCAGTACTTC.

In DNA form, the CDR3 reads TGTGCCAGCAGCTTTACCGGGCCCAACTATGGCTACACCTTC. It translates to CASSFTGPNYGYTF. This chain joins TRBV5-6 and TRBJ1-2; D is undetermined. V lost 2 bases to trimming and J lost 2 bases, with 10 bases between them. The germline V gene encodes CDR1 SGHDT and CDR2 YYEEEE. The CDR3 contains 14 residues.

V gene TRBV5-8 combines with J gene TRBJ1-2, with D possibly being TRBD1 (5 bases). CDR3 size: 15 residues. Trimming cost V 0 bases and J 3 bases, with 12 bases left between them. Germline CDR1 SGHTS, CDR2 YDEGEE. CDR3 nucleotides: TGTGCCAGCAGCTTGGATGTGGGGGACTACTATGGCTACACCTTC. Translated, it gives CASSLDVGDYYGYTF.

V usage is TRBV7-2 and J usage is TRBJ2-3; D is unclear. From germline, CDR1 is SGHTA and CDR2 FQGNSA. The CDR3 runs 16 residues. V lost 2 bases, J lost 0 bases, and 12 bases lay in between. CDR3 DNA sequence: TGTGCCAGCAGCTTAAGGGTCAGCCCGAGCACAGATACGCAGTATTTT. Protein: CASSLRVSPSTDTQYF.